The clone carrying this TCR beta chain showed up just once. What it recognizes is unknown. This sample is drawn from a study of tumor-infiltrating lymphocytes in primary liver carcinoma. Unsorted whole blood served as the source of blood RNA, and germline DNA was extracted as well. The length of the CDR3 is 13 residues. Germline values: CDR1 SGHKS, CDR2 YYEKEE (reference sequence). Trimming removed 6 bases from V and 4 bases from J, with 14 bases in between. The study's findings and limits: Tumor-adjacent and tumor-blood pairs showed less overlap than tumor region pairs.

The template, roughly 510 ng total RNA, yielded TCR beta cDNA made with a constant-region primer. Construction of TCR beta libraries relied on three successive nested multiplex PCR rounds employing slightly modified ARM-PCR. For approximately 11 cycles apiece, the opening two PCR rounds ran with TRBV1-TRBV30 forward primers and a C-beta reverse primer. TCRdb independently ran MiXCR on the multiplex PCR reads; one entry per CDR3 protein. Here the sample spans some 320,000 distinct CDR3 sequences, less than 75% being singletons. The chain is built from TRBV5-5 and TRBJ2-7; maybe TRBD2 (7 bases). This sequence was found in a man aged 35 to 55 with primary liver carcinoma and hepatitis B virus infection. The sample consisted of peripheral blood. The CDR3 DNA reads TGTGCCAGCAACCGGGGGGCGGCGTACGAGCAGTACTTC. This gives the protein CASNRGAAYEQYF.